This TCR beta chain appears in the sequencing data of a study of PD-1 blockade in classical Hodgkin lymphoma. Study overall: It was nivolumab at 3 mg/kg, given intravenously every 2 weeks, that patients received. Regarding the study as a whole: Complete responders' baseline diversity resembled that of newly diagnosed patients.

There was relapse after autologous stem cell transplantation in every patient, and there was variation in brentuximab vedotin exposure. For this clone: The antigen is not known.

The CDR3 has 15 residues. The V and J ends lost 5 bases and 0 bases respectively, with 11 bases between them. Germline V gives CDR1 PRHDT, CDR2 FYEKMQ (reference sequence). The protocol was immunoSEQ multiplex PCR, while the TCRdb copy is restricted to in-frame clones and leaves out a portion. The table lists 89,000 or so clones, nearly 95% of them singletons. This material consisted of peripheral blood mononuclear cells (PBMCs), taken before the second cycle of nivolumab. The J gene is TRBJ2-1, the V gene TRBV13; D is ambiguous. This clonotype originated in a human donor with classical Hodgkin lymphoma. CDR3 loop: CASSPLRASYNEQFF. In DNA form, the CDR3 reads TGTGCCAGCAGCCCCCTAAGGGCCTCCTACAATGAGCAGTTCTTC.